Below are 14 T cell receptor beta chains sequenced from a single sample in a study of shared clonotypes between healthy human individuals. Method: immunoSEQ multiplex PCR; TCRdb's copy keeps in-frame clones and lacks some. This sample carries some 2.3 million clones, approximately 93% of them seen once, and the ten largest clones take about 0.39%. Sequenced sample: naive CD4+ T cells from PBMCs. Subset described: CD45RA+ positively selected. The receptors shown here come from a man between 18 and 35 years old in good health. Some clones in this sample may be carry-over from other donors' samples.

A single count supports this clone. V usage is TRBV2 and J usage is TRBJ2-1; 7 nucleotides line up with TRBD1. In germline, CDR1 is SNHLY, CDR2 FYNNEI. V was clipped by 4 bases and J by 11 bases; unmatched bases: 5. The CDR3 extends over 12 amino acids. In DNA, the CDR3 is TGTGCCAGCAGTGGGGAGACAGGGAAGCAGTTCTTC. Amino acid sequence: CASSGETGKQFF.

The chain employs TRBV7-9 and TRBJ2-5, with 9 bases fitting TRBD2. Germline loops: CDR1 SEHNR, CDR2 FQNEAQ (reference sequence). The CDR3 totals 16 residues. V shed 5 bases and J 8 bases; nucleotides not matched to a gene: 15. CDR3 protein: CASSPWVASGTLTQYF. The CDR3 DNA reads as TGTGCCAGCAGCCCCTGGGTGGCTAGCGGGACCCTCACCCAGTACTTC.

The chain uses TRBV4-2 and TRBJ2-3, with 12 positions matching TRBD2. The germline CDR1 and CDR2 sequences are LGHNA and YNFKEQ. With 4 bases clipped from V and 4 bases from J, the junction kept 3 bases outside the gene matches. CDR3 size: 15 residues. CDR3 nucleotide sequence: TGTGCCAGCAGCCCAGGACTAGCGGGATCAGATACGCAGTATTTT. Translated, it gives CASSPGLAGSDTQYF.

This rearrangement joins TRBV9 to TRBJ2-7, with TRBD1 as a possible D gene (6 bases). This CDR3 comprises 15 residues. V lost 3 bases and J lost 7, with 20 bases in between. From germline, CDR1 is SGDLS and CDR2 YYNGEE. CDR3 sequence (DNA): TGTGCCAGCAGCGCCAACAGGGATCCTACCCTAGAGCAGTACTTC. The encoded protein is CASSANRDPTLEQYF.

The chain is built from TRBV9 and TRBJ1-1; TRBD1 matches at 7 bases. The CDR3 runs to 14 residues. In germline, CDR1 is SGDLS, CDR2 YYNGEE. Trimming at V came to 4 bases and at J to 5 bases, leaving 8 bases not matched to a gene. The CDR3 is CASSPQAGGTEAFF. The CDR3 nucleotides are TGTGCCAGCAGCCCCCAGGCAGGGGGGACTGAAGCTTTCTTT.

The chain joins TRBV7-2 to TRBJ2-1; D is perhaps TRBD1 or TRBD2 (5 bases each). Germline CDR1 is SGHTA and CDR2 is FQGNSA. This CDR3 is built from 13 residues. The V and J ends lost 2 bases and 9 bases respectively, with 11 bases between them. The CDR3 coding sequence is TGTGCCAGCAGCTTAATCCGGGGCGGTGAGCAGTTCTTC. Translation gives CASSLIRGGEQFF.

The rearrangement joins TRBV7-2 to TRBJ1-2; D is unclear. The ends were cut back, 1 base at V and 5 bases at J, with 11 bases in the middle. Germline assignment: CDR1 SGHTA and CDR2 FQGNSA. The CDR3 runs to 14 residues. In DNA form, the CDR3 reads TGTGCCAGCAGCTTAGTAAAAGACATATATGGCTACACCTTC. It yields the protein CASSLVKDIYGYTF.

The chain is built from TRBV25-1 and TRBJ1-4; D possibly corresponds to TRBD1 (5 bases). Trimming left V 1 base short and J 6 bases short, with 21 bases between. The CDR3 loop spans 18 amino acids. Germline V gene lookup returns CDR1 MGHDK and CDR2 SYGVNS. The CDR3 region is CASSESGPLQGVDEKLFF. In nucleotides, the CDR3 is TGTGCCAGCAGTGAATCGGGCCCCCTGCAAGGGGTAGATGAAAAACTGTTTTTT.

As DNA, the CDR3 is TGTGCCAGCAGCTTCCGGGACGCGAGCTCCTACGAGCAGTACTTC. Its translation: CASSFRDASSYEQYF. The chain carries TRBV11-3 and TRBJ2-7, with D tentatively TRBD1 or TRBD2 (5 bases each). Trimming removed 3 bases at V and 0 bases at J, with 12 bases between. The germline CDR1 and CDR2 sequences are SGHNT and YENEEA. This CDR3 contains 15 residues.

V and J are TRBV28 and TRBJ1-2; D ambiguous. Trimming shortened V by 5 bases and J by 8 bases, and 12 bases separated the two germline ends. Germline assignment: CDR1 MDHEN and CDR2 SYDVKM. CDR3 length: 12 amino acids. DNA for the CDR3: TGTGCCAGCAGTGTCCTTTCCGGCGGCTACACCTTC. Translated: CASSVLSGGYTF.

The CDR3 DNA is TGTGCCAGCAGCTTAATGGCCCCCGCAACTAATGAAAAACTGTTTTTT. Amino acids: CASSLMAPATNEKLFF. V is TRBV7-9 and J is TRBJ1-4; the D is unclear. The CDR3 length is 16 residues. Germline V lookup: CDR1 SEHNR, CDR2 FQNEAQ (reference sequence). Trimming cost V 2 bases and J 0 bases, with 10 bases left between them. Drawing the rest from reference TRBV7-9 and TRBJ1-4, the complete variable domain is DTGVSQNPRHKITKRGQNVTFRCDPISEHNRLYWYRQTLGQGPEFLTYFQNEAQLEKSRLLSDRFSAERPKGSFSTLEIQRTEQGDSAMYLCASSLMAPATNEKLFFGSGTQLSVL.

The chain couples TRBV13 to TRBJ2-2, with D unresolved. CDR1 PRHDT and CDR2 FYEKMQ come from the germline V gene (reference sequence). The ends were cut back, 1 base at V and 3 bases at J, with 12 bases in the middle. The CDR3 is made up of 16 amino acids. CDR3 residues: CASSLVGVKHTGELFF. DNA of the CDR3: TGTGCCAGCAGCTTAGTCGGCGTCAAACACACCGGGGAGCTGTTTTTT.

V gene TRBV29-1 combines with J gene TRBJ2-7, with D tentatively TRBD1 (6 bases). Germline V gene sequence: CDR1 SQVTM, CDR2 ANQGSEA. The V end lost 7 bases, the J end lost 0 bases, and 16 bases lay between the germline ends. The CDR3 sequence is 14 residues long. The CDR3 DNA reads as TGCAGCGCCTTACAGGGTGTAGACTCCTACGAGCAGTACTTC. Translating gives CSALQGVDSYEQYF.

As regards this clone: Other DNA sequences in the sample encode the same CDR3. The chain employs TRBV5-1 and TRBJ1-3; D not resolved. The germline V gene has CDR1 SGHRS and CDR2 YFSETQ. The CDR3 is 14 residues long. The V end was cut by 4 bases, the J end by 0 bases, with 8 bases between. CDR3 bases: TGCGCCAGCAGCCCCGGGAGCTCTGGAAACACCATATATTTT. Its translation is CASSPGSSGNTIYF.